The 25 T cell receptor beta chains below all came from one sample that was sequenced in a study of T cells in Graves' hyperthyroidism and ophthalmopathy. The CDR3 regions of TCR beta were amplified from RNA transcripts. The HTBI primer set was used in a first-round RT-PCR of the TCR CDR3. TCRdb re-called the multiplex PCR reads with MiXCR, one entry per CDR3 protein. The sample lists 640,000 or so distinct CDR3 sequences; roughly 14% were seen once. Sequenced: blood. These receptors all come from a woman in her forties with Graves' ophthalmopathy.

This clonotype has a count of ten or more. This chain connects TRBV27 to TRBJ1-2; 8 bases are shared with TRBD1. Germline loops: CDR1 MNHEY, CDR2 SMNVEV (reference sequence). The junction had 7 bases not matched to a gene; V was cut back by 6 bases and J by 7 bases. This CDR3 has 13 residues. The CDR3 DNA follows: TGTGCCAGCAGATCCCAGGGGGCAGGTGGCTACACCTTC. Protein sequence: CASRSQGAGGYTF.

In this sample, this clonotype turned up many times. This chain uses TRBV24-1 with TRBJ2-5; perhaps TRBD2 as D (6 bases). Germline lookup yields CDR1 KGHDR and CDR2 SFDVKD. V gave up 3 bases and J gave up 5 bases, with 18 bases separating them. This CDR3 comprises 16 residues. The CDR3 is CATSDATGGPGETQYF. The CDR3 nucleotides are TGTGCCACCAGTGATGCAACAGGAGGGCCTGGTGAGACCCAGTACTTC.

This clonotype was seen at least ten times. A read error may account for a junction end that differs from germline. The DNA for the CDR3 is TGCAGTGCTCGAGACCGGGACAGGGGCTTTGATGGCTACACCTTC. The encoded protein is CSARDRDRGFDGYTF. This chain uses TRBV20-1 with TRBJ1-2, with TRBD1 matching 10 bases. Germline CDR1 is DFQATT and CDR2 is SNEGSKA (reference sequence). CDR3 length equals 15 residues.

This clonotype was picked up many times. The rearrangement links TRBV12-3 or TRBV12-4 to TRBJ1-1; 7 nucleotides align to TRBD1. This CDR3 spans 13 amino acids. Trimming at V came to 7 bases and at J to 4 bases, leaving 6 bases not matched to a gene. This chain's CDR3 is CASKSTGSTEAFF. CDR3 nucleotides: TGTGCCAGCAAATCGACAGGGTCCACTGAAGCTTTCTTT.

The chain uses TRBV12-3 or TRBV12-4 and TRBJ1-1, with a weak D call TRBD1 (6 bases). The CDR3 is 14 residues long. Trimming removed 2 bases from V and 9 bases from J, with 16 bases in between. CDR3 amino acids: CASSLNRATLKAFF. The CDR3, as DNA: TGTGCCAGCAGTTTAAACAGGGCGACTTTAAAAGCTTTCTTT.

The sample holds many counts of this clonotype. CDR3 nucleotide sequence: TGTGCCAGCAATCAGGGGGCCGGGCTCACCGGGGAGCTGTTTTTT. Amino acids: CASNQGAGLTGELFF. V and J are TRBV12-3 or TRBV12-4 and TRBJ2-2; the match to TRBD1 covers 8 bases. This CDR3 contains 15 residues. The V and J ends lost 7 bases and 4 bases, in that order; junction bases with no gene match: 8.

In its sample, this clonotype was seen a few times. The chain combines TRBV28 with TRBJ2-5; TRBD2 matches at 15 bases. CDR1 and CDR2 (germline): MDHEN, SYDVKM. With 4 bases clipped from V and 10 bases from J, the junction kept 10 bases outside the gene matches. This CDR3 spans 16 amino acids. CDR3 nucleotides: TGTGCCAGCAGTTCCCGGACTAGCGGGAGGGGGAGAGTCCAGTACTTC. Its translation is CASSSRTSGRGRVQYF.

This clonotype was counted at least ten times. The V call is TRBV19, the J call TRBJ2-5, with D perhaps TRBD1 (5 bases). Germline V gives CDR1 LNHDA, CDR2 SQIVND (reference sequence). The CDR3 is 14 residues long. The germline V and J ends were trimmed by 6 bases and 6 bases, with 17 bases remaining between them. The CDR3 nucleotides are TGTGCCAGTAGAGGTTCAGGGTCTGGTCAGACCCAGTACTTC. Encoded protein: CASRGSGSGQTQYF.

This clonotype has a count of ten or more. One end of the junction fails to match germline, which may point to a read error. The chain is built from TRBV11-2 and TRBJ2-7; 14 positions match TRBD2. The CDR3 has 14 amino acids. Germline loops: CDR1 SGHAT, CDR2 FQNNGV. CDR3 in amino acids: CASSYSGLAGGRHF. The CDR3 DNA reads TGTGCCAGCAGCTACAGTGGACTAGCGGGAGGTCGACACTTC.

This clonotype was seen repeatedly, ten times or more. The chain combines TRBV20-1 with TRBJ2-7, with 8 bases aligning to TRBD2. CDR3 length: 14 amino acids. Germline assignment: CDR1 DFQATT and CDR2 SNEGSKA (reference sequence). After removal of 2 bases from V and 6 bases from J, the junction contained 9 bases not matched to a gene. CDR3 DNA: TGCAGTGCTAGACCTACACCAGCGGGAGCCGAGCAGTACTTC. It translates to CSARPTPAGAEQYF.

This chain joins TRBV5-1 and TRBJ2-5; D remains ambiguous. CDR3 length: 12 residues. Trimming shortened V by 5 bases and J by 1 base, and 6 bases separated the two germline ends. The germline CDR1 and CDR2 sequences are SGHRS and YFSETQ. CDR3 sequence reads: CASRYFQETQYF. The CDR3 nucleotides read TGCGCCAGCAGATATTTCCAAGAGACCCAGTACTTC.

Many counts were recorded for this clonotype. The chain has TRBV6-2 or TRBV6-3 and TRBJ1-5, with D possibly matching TRBD1 (6 bases). Germline V lookup: CDR1 MNHEY, CDR2 SVGEGT. V gave up 5 bases and J gave up 10 bases, with 18 bases separating them. The CDR3 loop spans 14 amino acids. Here the CDR3 DNA reads TGTGCCAGCAGTGCGGGACACATAATGGGACCCCAGCATTTT. Amino acid sequence: CASSAGHIMGPQHF.

This clonotype was observed many times. The V gene is TRBV29-1, the J gene TRBJ1-2; D is unclear. The germline gives CDR1 SQVTM, CDR2 ANQGSEA. Between the trimmed V and J ends, which lost 7 bases and 6 bases, there was a span of 12 bases. The CDR3 spans 11 residues. The chain's CDR3 is CSAAHGNGYTF. Written as DNA, the CDR3 is TGCAGCGCGGCACATGGAAATGGCTACACCTTC.

This chain connects TRBV11-1 to TRBJ2-2, with D possibly being TRBD1 or TRBD2 (5 bases each). Germline loops: CDR1 SGHAT, CDR2 FQDESV (reference sequence). The ends were cut back, 8 bases at V and 0 bases at J, with 13 bases in the middle. There are 15 residues in the CDR3. CDR3 protein: CASAGGGSNTGELFF. The CDR3 nucleotides are TGTGCCAGCGCGGGTGGGGGATCGAACACCGGGGAGCTGTTTTTT.

This clonotype was seen many times. V gene TRBV27 combines with J gene TRBJ1-1; 8 bases agree with TRBD1. Germline trimming cut 0 bases from V and 7 bases from J; bases unmatched to any gene: 4. The CDR3 loop spans 14 amino acids. Germline assignment: CDR1 MNHEY and CDR2 SMNVEV (reference sequence). The CDR3 sequence: CASSLSDRGREAFF. CDR3 bases: TGTGCCAGCAGTTTATCCGACAGGGGCCGTGAAGCTTTCTTT.

Many counts were recorded for this clonotype. CDR3 in DNA: TGTGCCAGCAGTTTCCTACCGGGACAGGGGGCCTACGAGCAGTACTTC. Translation gives CASSFLPGQGAYEQYF. This rearrangement joins TRBV27 to TRBJ2-7; 11 bases agree with TRBD1. In germline, CDR1 is MNHEY, CDR2 SMNVEV (reference sequence). The J segment lost 2 bases and the V segment lost 3 bases, leaving 6 bases of the junction unmatched. The CDR3 length is 16 residues.

This clonotype has a count of ten or more. The V and J genes are TRBV6-5 and TRBJ2-7, with no clear D. Germline V gene sequence: CDR1 MNHEY, CDR2 SVGAGI. The CDR3 runs to 14 residues. Trimming pared 2 bases from V and 0 bases from J, leaving 8 bases between. The CDR3, as DNA: TGTGCCAGCAGTTACGGTGTTAGCTCCTACGAGCAGTACTTC. As protein: CASSYGVSSYEQYF.

This clonotype showed up many times. At one boundary the junction diverges from the germline segment, which might be a read error. The genes are TRBV5-1 and TRBJ2-7; 10 bases match TRBD2. The CDR3 length is 14 residues. Germline-derived CDR1 and CDR2 are SGHRS and YFSETQ. The CDR3 protein is CASSLAGGFYEQYF. The CDR3 DNA is TGTGCCAGCAGCTTAGCGGGAGGTTTCTACGAGCAGTACTTC.

Ten or more counts support this clonotype. This rearrangement joins TRBV6-2 or TRBV6-3 to TRBJ1-5; D may be TRBD1 (6 bases). CDR3 length: 17 amino acids. The ends were cut back, 2 bases at V and 7 bases at J, with 21 bases in the middle. Germline loops: CDR1 MNHEY, CDR2 SVGEGT. This chain's CDR3 is CASSYTKRGEIIQPQHF. In nucleotides, the CDR3 is TGTGCCAGCAGTTACACCAAAAGGGGGGAGATAATACAGCCCCAGCATTTT.

This clonotype appeared many times. J is TRBJ2-7 and V is TRBV6-2 or TRBV6-3; D is unclear. The germline gives CDR1 MNHEY, CDR2 SVGEGT. The CDR3 sequence is 12 residues long. V dropped 0 bases and J dropped 6 bases, with 6 bases sitting between them. CDR3 in DNA: TGTGCCAGCAGTTACTCGAGGTCCGAGCAGTACTTC. Protein product: CASSYSRSEQYF.

The J gene is TRBJ2-7, the V gene TRBV12-3 or TRBV12-4, with D maybe TRBD2 (6 bases). Between the trimmed V and J ends, which lost 4 bases and 2 bases, there was a span of 12 bases. This CDR3 comprises 14 residues. Written as DNA, the CDR3 is TGTGCCAGCAGTTCATCTAGCGTGACCTACGAGCAGTACTTC. It is translated as CASSSSSVTYEQYF.

This clonotype has a count of ten or more. This chain connects TRBV7-2 to TRBJ1-5; D might be TRBD1 (6 bases). V lost 7 bases, J lost 6 bases, and 16 bases lay in between. This CDR3 comprises 14 residues. Germline CDR1 and CDR2: SGHTA and FQGNSA. CDR3 protein: CASNSQGQGQPQHF. CDR3 sequence (DNA): TGTGCCAGCAACTCACAGGGTCAGGGTCAGCCCCAGCATTTT.

This clonotype was seen many times. The V and J genes are TRBV12-3 or TRBV12-4 and TRBJ2-2; D possibly corresponds to TRBD1 (6 bases). The length of the CDR3 is 15 residues. V lost 9 bases and J 3 bases, leaving 17 bases between the germline ends. The CDR3 DNA follows: TGTGCCAGTAGGTTCCGGACAGCCGACACCGGGGAGCTGTTTTTT. The encoded protein is CASRFRTADTGELFF.

There are many counts of this clonotype. The chain employs TRBV6-1 and TRBJ2-5; no reliable D call. V lost 5 bases to trimming and J lost 0 bases, with 10 bases between them. The CDR3 contains 14 residues. Germline V gives CDR1 MNHNS, CDR2 SASEGT. The CDR3 protein is CASSPNSNQETQYF. The CDR3 nucleotides are TGTGCCAGCAGTCCCAATAGCAACCAAGAGACCCAGTACTTC.

This clonotype was detected ten times or more. The V and J genes are TRBV6-2 or TRBV6-3 and TRBJ2-3, with a weak D call TRBD1 (6 bases). CDR3 length: 15 amino acids. Trimming took 6 bases from V and 3 from J, leaving 16 bases between them. Germline assignment: CDR1 MNHEY and CDR2 SVGEGT. CDR3 sequence (DNA): TGTGCCAGCAGCCCCGGACAGTTCGGGACAGATACGCAGTATTTT. Residues: CASSPGQFGTDTQYF.